This T cell receptor beta chain originates from a study of read filtering for tumor transcriptome and immune sequencing. Overall study context: Mean patient age was roughly 70 years, range about 45 to 85; 17 male, over twelve female.

Study results and caveats: Single-read clonotypes: 80% to 90% of IR-seq clonotypes (around 3.5% of reads), roughly 73% of RNA-seq clonotypes (44.6% of reads).

This CDR3 contains 15 residues. Trimming at V came to 5 bases and at J to 2 bases, leaving 8 bases not matched to a gene. The germline CDR1 and CDR2 sequences are SGHTA and FQGNSA. Bone marrow was sampled from every patient at the time of active disease. Sample share makes this clonotype medium-sized. Its antigen is not identified. From about 400 ng of RNA, a library with molecular barcoded alpha/delta and beta/gamma adaptors was made. MiXCR, run by TCRdb on the reads, gives a single entry per CDR3 protein. The data hold roughly 6,000 distinct CDR3 sequences, with about 25% observed a single time. The chain links TRBV7-2 to TRBJ2-7; 8 bases are a match to TRBD2. The specimen was a population of CD138-negative cells sorted from bone marrow. The receptor comes from a donor aged 40 or older with multiple myeloma. CDR3 region: CASSLGGGTTYEQYF. CDR3 sequence (DNA): TGTGCCAGCAGCCTAGGCGGGGGGACTACCTACGAGCAGTACTTC. Full variable domain (missing parts from reference TRBV7-2 and TRBJ2-7): GAGVSQSPSNKVTEKGKDVELRCDPISGHTALYWYRQSLGQGLEFLIYFQGNSAPDKSGLPSDRFSAERTGGSVSTLTIQRTQQEDSAVYLCASSLGGGTTYEQYFGPGTRLTVT.